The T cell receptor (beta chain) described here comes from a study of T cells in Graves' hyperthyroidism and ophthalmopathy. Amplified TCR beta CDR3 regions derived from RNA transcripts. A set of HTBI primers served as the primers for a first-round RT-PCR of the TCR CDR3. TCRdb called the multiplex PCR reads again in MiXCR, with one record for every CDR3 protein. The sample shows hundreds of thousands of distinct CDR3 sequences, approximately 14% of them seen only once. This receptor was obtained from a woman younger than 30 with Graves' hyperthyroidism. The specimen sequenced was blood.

This CDR3 reads CASSTSIARAKNIQYF. As DNA, the CDR3 is TGTGCCAGCAGTACAAGTATAGCTAGAGCCAAAAACATTCAGTACTTC. This sequence joins TRBV27 and TRBJ2-4, with D hard to call. Germline V gives CDR1 MNHEY, CDR2 SMNVEV (reference sequence). Trimming left V 5 bases short and J 0 bases short, with 14 bases between. The CDR3 spans 16 residues.